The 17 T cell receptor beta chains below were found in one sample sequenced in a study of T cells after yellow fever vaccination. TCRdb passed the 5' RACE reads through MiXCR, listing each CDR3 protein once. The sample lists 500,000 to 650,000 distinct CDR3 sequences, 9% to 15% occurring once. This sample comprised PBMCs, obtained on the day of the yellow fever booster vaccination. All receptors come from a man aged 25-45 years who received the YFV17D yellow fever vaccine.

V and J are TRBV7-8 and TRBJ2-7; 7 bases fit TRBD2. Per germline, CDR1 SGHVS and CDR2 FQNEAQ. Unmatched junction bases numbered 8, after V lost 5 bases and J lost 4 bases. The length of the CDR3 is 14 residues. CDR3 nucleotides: TGTGCCAGCAGCCCAGGACTAGGGAGGTACGAGCAGTACTTC. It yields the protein CASSPGLGRYEQYF.

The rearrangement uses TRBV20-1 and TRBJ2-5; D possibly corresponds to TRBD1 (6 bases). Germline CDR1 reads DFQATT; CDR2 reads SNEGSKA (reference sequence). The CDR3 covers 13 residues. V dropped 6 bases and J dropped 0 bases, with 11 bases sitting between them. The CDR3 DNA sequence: TGCAGTGCGGGTTGGACAGACCAAGAGACCCAGTACTTC. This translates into CSAGWTDQETQYF.

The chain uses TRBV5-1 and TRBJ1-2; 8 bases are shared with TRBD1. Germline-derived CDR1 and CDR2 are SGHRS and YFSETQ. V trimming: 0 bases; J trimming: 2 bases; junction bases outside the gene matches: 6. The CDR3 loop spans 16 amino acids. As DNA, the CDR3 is TGCGCCAGCAGCTTGGATACAGGACAGGGCAACTATGGCTACACCTTC. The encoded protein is CASSLDTGQGNYGYTF.

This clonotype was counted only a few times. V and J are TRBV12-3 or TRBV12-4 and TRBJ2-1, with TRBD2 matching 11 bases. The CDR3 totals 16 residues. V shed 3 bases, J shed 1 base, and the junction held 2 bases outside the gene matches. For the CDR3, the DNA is TGTGCCAGCAGTTTCCGACTAGCGGGATCCTACAATGAGCAGTTCTTC. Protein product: CASSFRLAGSYNEQFF.

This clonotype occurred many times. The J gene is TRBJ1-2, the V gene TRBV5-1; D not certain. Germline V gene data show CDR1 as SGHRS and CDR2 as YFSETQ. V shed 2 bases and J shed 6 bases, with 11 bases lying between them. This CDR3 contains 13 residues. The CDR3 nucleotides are TGCGCCAGCAGCTTCCTGATCAACGATGGCTACACCTTC. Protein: CASSFLINDGYTF.

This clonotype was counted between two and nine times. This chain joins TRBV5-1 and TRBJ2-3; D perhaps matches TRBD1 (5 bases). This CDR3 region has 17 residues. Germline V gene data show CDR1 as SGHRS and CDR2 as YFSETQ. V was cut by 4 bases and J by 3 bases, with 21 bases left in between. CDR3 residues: CASSPTSQGARTDTQYF. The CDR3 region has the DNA TGCGCCAGCAGCCCCACATCCCAGGGTGCGCGGACAGATACGCAGTATTTT.

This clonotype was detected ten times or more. The CDR3 region has the DNA TGTGCCACTCGGGACGGATTTACCAATGAGCAGTTCTTC. Amino acids: CATRDGFTNEQFF. The V call is TRBV6-2 or TRBV6-3, the J call TRBJ2-1; D possibly uses TRBD1 or TRBD2 (5 bases each). With 10 bases removed from V and 6 bases from J, the gap between germline ends came to 16 bases. From germline, CDR1 is MNHEY and CDR2 SVGEGT. The CDR3 spans 13 residues.

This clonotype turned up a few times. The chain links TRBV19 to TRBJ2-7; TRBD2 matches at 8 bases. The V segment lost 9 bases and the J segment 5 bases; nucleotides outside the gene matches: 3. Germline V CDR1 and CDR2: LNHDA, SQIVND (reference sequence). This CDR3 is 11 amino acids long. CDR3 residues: CASGLAHEQYF. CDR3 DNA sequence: TGTGCCAGCGGACTAGCCCACGAGCAGTACTTC.

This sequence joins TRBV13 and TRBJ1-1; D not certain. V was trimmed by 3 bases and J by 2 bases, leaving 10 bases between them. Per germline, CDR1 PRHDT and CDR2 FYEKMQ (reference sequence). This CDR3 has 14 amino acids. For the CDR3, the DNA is TGTGCCAGCAGCTTTTTCGCAGAAAACACTGAAGCTTTCTTT. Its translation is CASSFFAENTEAFF.

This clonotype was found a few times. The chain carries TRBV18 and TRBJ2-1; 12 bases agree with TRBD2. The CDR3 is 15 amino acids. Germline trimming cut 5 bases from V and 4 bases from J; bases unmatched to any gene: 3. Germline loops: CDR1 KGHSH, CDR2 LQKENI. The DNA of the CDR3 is TGTGCCAGCTCAGGACTAGCGGGACGATACAATGAGCAGTTCTTC. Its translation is CASSGLAGRYNEQFF.

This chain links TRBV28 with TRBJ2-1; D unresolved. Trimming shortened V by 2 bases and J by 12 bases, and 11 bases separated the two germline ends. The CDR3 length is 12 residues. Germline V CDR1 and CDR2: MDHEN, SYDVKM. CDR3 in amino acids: CASSLHPEWQFF. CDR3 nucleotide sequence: TGTGCCAGCAGTTTACATCCAGAGTGGCAGTTCTTC.

The CDR3 nucleotides read TGCGCCAGCAAGGGACTAGCGGGAGATGGTGAGCAGTTCTTC. Translated, it gives CASKGLAGDGEQFF. The chain combines TRBV5-1 with TRBJ2-1, with 14 bases fitting TRBD2. CDR1 is SGHRS and CDR2 is YFSETQ in the germline V gene. The CDR3 spans 14 residues. Trimming cost V 6 bases and J 9 bases; bases outside gene matches: 5.

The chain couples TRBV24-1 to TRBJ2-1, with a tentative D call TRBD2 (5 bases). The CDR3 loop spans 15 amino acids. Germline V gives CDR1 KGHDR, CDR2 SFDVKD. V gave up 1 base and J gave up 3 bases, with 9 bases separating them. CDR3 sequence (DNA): TGTGCCACCAGTGATTTAAATGCGGGCTACAATGAGCAGTTCTTC. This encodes CATSDLNAGYNEQFF.

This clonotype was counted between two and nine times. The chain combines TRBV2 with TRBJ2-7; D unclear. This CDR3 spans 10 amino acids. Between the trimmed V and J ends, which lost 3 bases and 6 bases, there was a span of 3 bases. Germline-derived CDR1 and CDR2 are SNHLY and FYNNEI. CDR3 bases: TGTGCCAGCAGTGATGTCGAGCAGTACTTC. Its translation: CASSDVEQYF.

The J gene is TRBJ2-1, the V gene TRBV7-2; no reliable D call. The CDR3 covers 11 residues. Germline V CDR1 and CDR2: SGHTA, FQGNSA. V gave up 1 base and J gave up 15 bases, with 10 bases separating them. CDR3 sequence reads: CASSLDYDPFF. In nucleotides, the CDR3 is TGTGCCAGCAGCTTAGACTACGATCCGTTCTTC.

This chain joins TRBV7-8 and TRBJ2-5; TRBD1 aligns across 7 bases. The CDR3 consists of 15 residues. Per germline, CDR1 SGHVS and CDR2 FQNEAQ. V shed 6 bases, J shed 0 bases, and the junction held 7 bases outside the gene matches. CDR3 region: CASSLGQAYQETQYF. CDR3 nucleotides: TGTGCCAGCAGTCTCGGACAGGCGTACCAAGAGACCCAGTACTTC.

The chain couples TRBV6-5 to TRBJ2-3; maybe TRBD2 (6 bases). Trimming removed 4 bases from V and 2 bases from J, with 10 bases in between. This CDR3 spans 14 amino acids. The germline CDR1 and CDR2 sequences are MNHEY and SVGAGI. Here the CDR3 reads CASSLADLTDTQYF. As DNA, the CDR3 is TGTGCCAGCAGTTTAGCGGACCTCACAGATACGCAGTATTTT.